The rows below give T cell receptor beta chains drawn from one sample of a study of blood T cell repertoires in COVID-19. Assay: immunoSEQ multiplex PCR; the TCRdb copy retains only in-frame clones and omits some. The sample shows under 300,000 clones, 80% to 90% of them seen only once. Sequenced: peripheral blood. The source of these receptors is a middle-aged woman who had recovered from COVID-19. Both conserved end residues are part of each CDR3. A D gene is named only where the DNA matches it firmly. Expanded clones are given a class, and other clones once, few, many or no size at all.

j_call	d_call	clone_size	v_call	cdr3_nt	cdr3_aa
TRBJ1-5	TRBD1	.	TRBV28	TGTGCCAGCAGCCTAGAACAGGGGGCGCGCAATCAGCCCCAGCATTTT	CASSLEQGARNQPQHF
TRBJ1-1	.	.	TRBV15	TGTGCCACCAGCCGTCTTGGCTACACTGAAGCTTTCTTT	CATSRLGYTEAFF
TRBJ1-3	TRBD1	.	TRBV5-1	TGCGCCAGCAGCGCAGGGGGCGCTGGAAACACCATATATTTT	CASSAGGAGNTIYF
TRBJ2-1	TRBD2	.	TRBV10-3	TGTGCCATCAGTGATCCAGGAGCGGGGGGTTACAATGAGCAGTTCTTC	CAISDPGAGGYNEQFF
TRBJ1-1	.	.	TRBV18	TGTGCCAGCTCACCACAGGAGGGGACGACGAGATTTCGGGCTTTCTTT	CASSPQEGTTRFRAFF
TRBJ2-1	TRBD1	.	TRBV6-6	TGTGCCAGCAGTTATTTTCAGGGGGCATCCTACAATGAGCAGTTCTTC	CASSYFQGASYNEQFF
TRBJ1-4	TRBD1	.	TRBV7-9	TGTGCCAGCAGCTCAAGAAGAGGGGGCGATGAAAAACTGTTTTTT	CASSSRRGGDEKLFF
TRBJ2-3	TRBD2	once	TRBV6-6	TGTGCCAGCAGTTACCCAGCGGGGCTGGGCACAGATACGCAGTATTTT	CASSYPAGLGTDTQYF
TRBJ2-2	TRBD1	.	TRBV5-1	TGCGCCAGCAGACCTGGGACAGGTACCGGGGAGCTGTTTTTT	CASRPGTGTGELFF
TRBJ2-3	TRBD1	.	TRBV5-1	TGCGCCAGCAGCGGGACAGTTACAGATACGCAGTATTTT	CASSGTVTDTQYF
TRBJ2-2	.	.	TRBV11-3	TGTGCCAGCAGCTTAGCGAGTAGCCAGAACACCGGGGAGCTGTTTTTT	CASSLASSQNTGELFF
TRBJ1-2	.	.	TRBV30	TGTGCCTGGAGTGCGGGGGGGGGCTATGGCTACACCTTC	CAWSAGGGYGYTF
TRBJ2-5	.	.	TRBV7-6	TGTGCCAGCAGCTTACCTAGCGATGATGAGGAGACCCAGTACTTC	CASSLPSDDEETQYF
TRBJ2-5	TRBD2	.	TRBV5-1	TGCGCCAGTGCTCGGGGGGGCGGCAAAGAGACCCAGTACTTC	CASARGGGKETQYF
TRBJ1-6	TRBD1	once	TRBV5-1	TGCGCCAGCAGCACCACAGGGGGTGGTTCACCCCTCCACTTT	CASSTTGGGSPLHF
TRBJ2-5	TRBD2	once	TRBV5-4	TGTGCCAGCTCTAAGGGGGTTAGCGGGGGGATCCAAGAGACCCAGTACTTC	CASSKGVSGGIQETQYF
TRBJ2-3	TRBD2	.	TRBV7-2	TGTGCCAGCAGCTTAAGGCCTAGCGGGGGGACGAGCACAGATACGCAGTATTTT	CASSLRPSGGTSTDTQYF
TRBJ1-6	TRBD1	.	TRBV7-9	TGTGCCAGCGGTAGACAGGGGAATTCACCCCTCCACTTT	CASGRQGNSPLHF
TRBJ2-7	.	.	TRBV7-8	TGTGCCAGCAGCTTAAGACAGTACGAGCAGTACTTC	CASSLRQYEQYF
TRBJ1-2	.	.	TRBV19	TGTGCCAGTAGTATTGGGCAGGGCGGATATGGCTACACCTTC	CASSIGQGGYGYTF
TRBJ2-1	.	.	TRBV6-2/TRBV6-3	TGTGCCAGCAGTTACTCGAATGATGGACTTTCCTACTCCTACAATGAGCAGTTCTTC	CASSYSNDGLSYSYNEQFF
TRBJ1-3	.	once	TRBV9	TGTGCCAGCAGCGTAGTAGCAGGGTCCATATATTTT	CASSVVAGSIYF
TRBJ2-5	TRBD1	.	TRBV7-9	TGTGCCAGCAGCTTGGGACAGGGGATACAAGAGACCCAGTACTTC	CASSLGQGIQETQYF
TRBJ1-5	.	.	TRBV7-9	TGTGCCAGCTGGGAGAACAGGGACAATCAGCCCCAGCATTTT	CASWENRDNQPQHF
TRBJ2-5	.	.	TRBV27	TGTGCCAGCAGCCGTGGACAGACACAAGAGACCCAGTACTTC	CASSRGQTQETQYF
TRBJ2-5	TRBD1	.	TRBV7-9	TGTGCCAGCAGCTCAAGGACAGGGCAAGAGACCCAGTACTTC	CASSSRTGQETQYF
TRBJ1-4	.	once	TRBV9	TGTGCCAGCAGCGTAGCTCCCTACTCCAATGAAAAACTGTTTTTT	CASSVAPYSNEKLFF
TRBJ1-2	.	.	TRBV4-3	TGCGCCAGCAGTCAGACAGGAGGCTATGGCTACACCTTC	CASSQTGGYGYTF
TRBJ1-4	TRBD1	.	TRBV7-2	TGTGCCAGCAGCTTACGACAGGGGTATAATGAAAAACTGTTTTTT	CASSLRQGYNEKLFF
TRBJ1-1	.	.	TRBV11-1	TGTGCCAGCAGCCAACACAGGGATGACACTGAAGCTTTCTTT	CASSQHRDDTEAFF
TRBJ1-2	.	.	TRBV7-9	TGTGCCAGCAGCTTAGCCGACGGGTTTGGCTACACCTTC	CASSLADGFGYTF
TRBJ1-2	TRBD1	.	TRBV7-8	TGTGCCAGCAGCGGATACAGGGGGGAGAACTATGGCTACACCTTC	CASSGYRGENYGYTF
TRBJ1-2	.	.	TRBV5-1	TGCGCCAGCAGCGCAACAGGAGACGGCTACACCTTC	CASSATGDGYTF
TRBJ2-3	TRBD2	.	TRBV20-1	TGCAGTGCTAGTGGCCGGGGGGGGAGCACAGATACGCAGTATTTT	CSASGRGGSTDTQYF
TRBJ2-3	.	.	TRBV24-1	TGTGCCACCAGTGATTCCGACAATTCCGTTACAAATACGCAGTATTTT	CATSDSDNSVTNTQYF
TRBJ2-5	TRBD2	.	TRBV5-1	TGCGCCAGCTCCCCCGAGGCGGGGGGGCTGGGGACCCAGTACTTC	CASSPEAGGLGTQYF
TRBJ1-5	.	.	TRBV24-1	TGTGCCACCAGTGATCCCGCAGGGCAGCCCCAGCATTTT	CATSDPAGQPQHF
TRBJ1-2	.	.	TRBV5-6	TGTGCCAGCAGCCCCACAGGGTTGGTTGGCTACACCTTC	CASSPTGLVGYTF
TRBJ2-1	TRBD1	.	TRBV11-3	TGTGCCAGCAGCTTAGAAGTAGGACAGGGGGCTAACAATGAGCAGTTCTTC	CASSLEVGQGANNEQFF
TRBJ1-1	.	.	TRBV10-1	TGCGCCAGCAGTGAGTACCAGGGGAACACTGAAGCTTTCTTT	CASSEYQGNTEAFF
TRBJ2-7	.	.	TRBV21-1	TGTGCCAGCAGCATCCAGGACAGGGGGTATTACGAGCAGTACTTC	CASSIQDRGYYEQYF
TRBJ2-1	.	.	TRBV4-3	TGCGCCAGCAGCCAAGGAGGGACACAACACAATGAGCAGTTCTTC	CASSQGGTQHNEQFF
TRBJ2-5	.	.	TRBV2	TGTGCCAGCAGTGTACTAGCTGGGGAGACCCAGTACTTC	CASSVLAGETQYF
TRBJ2-3	TRBD1	.	TRBV25-1	TGTGCCAGCAGTGACGGCGGACAGGGGCGCACAGATACGCAGTATTTT	CASSDGGQGRTDTQYF
TRBJ1-1	.	few	TRBV6-2/TRBV6-3	TGTGCCAGCAGTTATCAGGAGGACACTGAAGCTTTCTTT	CASSYQEDTEAFF
TRBJ1-3	.	.	TRBV6-6	TGTGCCAGCAGTTACTCTGTCGGTACCTCTGGAAACACCATATATTTT	CASSYSVGTSGNTIYF
TRBJ2-2	TRBD1	.	TRBV13	TGTGCCAGCAGCTACAGGGGCGCCCCAAACACCGGGGAGCTGTTTTTT	CASSYRGAPNTGELFF
TRBJ2-2	.	.	TRBV13	TGTGCCAGCAGCTTATGGGACACCTTTAACACCGGGGAGCTGTTTTTT	CASSLWDTFNTGELFF
TRBJ1-6	.	few	TRBV5-1	TGCGCCAGCTGCTTGGGGCGGACAGACAATTCACCCCTCCACTTT	CASCLGRTDNSPLHF